The 12 T cell receptor beta chains in this list originate from one sample, sequenced in a study of cytomegalovirus exposure and HLA in healthy donors (dated by TCRdb to 2016 to 2017). The protocol used for the library was the immunoSEQ multiplex PCR assay. A mixture of 60 forward primers for TCR Vbeta segments and 13 reverse primers for TCR Jbeta segments was used in the multiplex PCR. What TCRdb holds here is the immuneACCESS table cut down to in-frame rearrangements. Part of the clones is not present; checked against another copy, under half of the missing clones reflect an unresolved V gene, and the others are unexplained. The sample's table covers tens of thousands of clones. The ten largest account for 5% of the sample. The sample comprised PBMCs. Source of these receptors: a woman aged 35 to 49 in good health and CMV-seropositive.

The CDR3 coding sequence is TGTGCCAGCAGGAGAATATACACTGAAGCTTTCTTT. Protein sequence: CASRRIYTEAFF. V is TRBV6-1 and J is TRBJ1-1, with D unclear. This CDR3 contains 12 residues. Trimming stripped 6 bases from V and 3 bases from J, with 8 bases between. The germline V gene has CDR1 MNHNS and CDR2 SASEGT.

The rearrangement joins TRBV9 to TRBJ1-1, with TRBD1 as a possible D gene (6 bases). This CDR3 is 15 amino acids long. Trimming cost V 0 bases and J 0 bases, with 9 bases left between them. Germline V gene lookup returns CDR1 SGDLS and CDR2 YYNGEE. The CDR3 here is CASSVVGAMNTEAFF. CDR3 nucleotide sequence: TGTGCCAGCAGCGTAGTGGGGGCTATGAACACTGAAGCTTTCTTT.

The rearrangement uses TRBV5-6 and TRBJ2-7; 13 bases are shared with TRBD2. The germline V gene has CDR1 SGHDT and CDR2 YYEEEE. Unmatched junction bases numbered 2, after V lost 0 bases and J lost 2 bases. The CDR3 runs 16 residues. CDR3 in amino acids: CASSLGLAGGTYEQYF. CDR3 nucleotide sequence: TGTGCCAGCAGCTTGGGACTAGCGGGAGGAACCTACGAGCAGTACTTC. Full variable domain (rest looked up from reference TRBV5-6 and TRBJ2-7): DAGVTQSPTHLIKTRGQQVTLRCSPKSGHDTVSWYQQALGQGPQFIFQYYEEEERQRGNFPDRFSGHQFPNYSSELNVNALLLGDSALYLCASSLGLAGGTYEQYFGPGTRLTVT.

V gene TRBV6-8 combines with J gene TRBJ1-6; D possibly corresponds to TRBD1 (5 bases). The CDR3 is 15 residues long. Germline V CDR1 and CDR2: MNHGY, SAAAGT. The ends were cut back, 2 bases at V and 9 bases at J, with 14 bases in the middle. CDR3 sequence (DNA): TGTGCCAGCAGTTACCCCATCTCCCAGGGTTCACCCCTCCACTTT. The encoded protein is CASSYPISQGSPLHF.

The genes are TRBV7-3 and TRBJ2-2; possible D gene TRBD2, 7 bases. Germline loops: CDR1 SGHTA, CDR2 FQGTGA. The V end lost 5 bases, the J end lost 4 bases, and 17 bases lay between the germline ends. The CDR3 is made up of 16 amino acids. The CDR3 loop is CASSPPGEGGTGELFF. CDR3 bases: TGTGCCAGCAGCCCGCCGGGGGAGGGGGGCACCGGGGAGCTGTTTTTT.

The chain combines TRBV19 with TRBJ1-2, with unresolved D. The CDR3 has 12 amino acids. Germline V gene sequence: CDR1 LNHDA, CDR2 SQIVND (reference sequence). The V end lost 6 bases, the J end lost 9 bases, and 14 bases lay between the germline ends. The CDR3 nucleotides read TGTGCCAGTAGCCTCGAGGGCGGGAGCTACACCTTC. Amino acid sequence: CASSLEGGSYTF.

J is TRBJ2-1 and V is TRBV28, with TRBD1 as a possible D gene (6 bases). The CDR3 runs to 12 residues. CDR1 and CDR2 from the germline V gene are MDHEN and SYDVKM. Trimming pared 8 bases from V and 4 bases from J, leaving 9 bases between. The CDR3 nucleotides read TGTGCCAGCGGGACACCATACAATGAGCAGTTCTTC. Translating it yields CASGTPYNEQFF.

V and J are TRBV9 and TRBJ2-2; 13 bases line up with TRBD2. After removal of 7 bases from V and 4 bases from J, the junction contained 13 bases not matched to a gene. The CDR3 is 18 residues long. Germline V CDR1 and CDR2: SGDLS, YYNGEE. The CDR3 coding sequence is TGTGCCAGCTCCTTTACTAGCGGGAGGGCCGGGCGCACCGGGGAGCTGTTTTTT. This codes for CASSFTSGRAGRTGELFF.

This chain links TRBV6-1 with TRBJ2-7, with 9 bases matching TRBD1. V gave up 3 bases and J gave up 5 bases; unmatched junction bases: 5. From germline, CDR1 is MNHNS and CDR2 SASEGT. The CDR3 totals 14 residues. CDR3 DNA sequence: TGTGCCAGCAGTGACGGGACAGGGCCGGACGAGCAGTACTTC. This translates into CASSDGTGPDEQYF.

This chain links TRBV19 with TRBJ2-6, with D perhaps matching TRBD1 (5 bases). Germline lookup yields CDR1 LNHDA and CDR2 SQIVND (reference sequence). V lost 7 bases and J lost 2, with 6 bases in between. This CDR3 comprises 13 residues. The CDR3 nucleotides are TGTGCCAGTATAGGGGCTGGGGCCAACGTCCTGACTTTC. It codes for CASIGAGANVLTF.

The chain is built from TRBV27 and TRBJ1-5; 8 bases agree with TRBD1. The germline V gene has CDR1 MNHEY and CDR2 SMNVEV (reference sequence). This CDR3 region has 14 residues. After removal of 7 bases from V and 10 bases from J, the junction contained 12 bases not matched to a gene. The CDR3 coding sequence is TGTGCCAGCACCCTACAGGGGGGGACTGCACCCCAGCATTTT. Amino acids: CASTLQGGTAPQHF.

The J gene is TRBJ1-2, the V gene TRBV5-1; the D is unclear. The V end lost 5 bases, the J end lost 5 bases, and 13 bases lay between the germline ends. Germline V gives CDR1 SGHRS, CDR2 YFSETQ. The CDR3 is 13 residues long. The CDR3 DNA reads as TGCGCCAGCAGTCGGTCACAGACATATGGCTACACCTTC. It specifies CASSRSQTYGYTF.